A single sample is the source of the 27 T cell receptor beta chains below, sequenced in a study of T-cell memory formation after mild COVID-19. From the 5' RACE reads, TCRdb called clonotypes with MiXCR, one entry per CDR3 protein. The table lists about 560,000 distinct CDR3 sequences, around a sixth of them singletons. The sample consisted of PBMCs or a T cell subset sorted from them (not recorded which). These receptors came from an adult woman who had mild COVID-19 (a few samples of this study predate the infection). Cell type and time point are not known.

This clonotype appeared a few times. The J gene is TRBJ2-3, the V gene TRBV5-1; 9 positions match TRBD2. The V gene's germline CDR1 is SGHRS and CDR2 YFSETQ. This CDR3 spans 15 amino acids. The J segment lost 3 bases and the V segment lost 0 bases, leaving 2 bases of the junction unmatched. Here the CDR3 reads CASSLVGLATDTQYF. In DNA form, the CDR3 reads TGCGCCAGCAGCTTGGTAGGACTAGCGACAGATACGCAGTATTTT.

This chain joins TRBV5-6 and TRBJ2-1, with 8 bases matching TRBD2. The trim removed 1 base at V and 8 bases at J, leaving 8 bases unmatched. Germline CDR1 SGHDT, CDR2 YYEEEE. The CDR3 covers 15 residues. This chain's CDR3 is CASSLREGHRDEQFF. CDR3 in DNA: TGTGCCAGCAGCTTGCGGGAGGGGCATCGCGATGAGCAGTTCTTC. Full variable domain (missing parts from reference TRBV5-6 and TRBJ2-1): DAGVTQSPTHLIKTRGQQVTLRCSPKSGHDTVSWYQQALGQGPQFIFQYYEEEERQRGNFPDRFSGHQFPNYSSELNVNALLLGDSALYLCASSLREGHRDEQFFGPGTRLTVL.

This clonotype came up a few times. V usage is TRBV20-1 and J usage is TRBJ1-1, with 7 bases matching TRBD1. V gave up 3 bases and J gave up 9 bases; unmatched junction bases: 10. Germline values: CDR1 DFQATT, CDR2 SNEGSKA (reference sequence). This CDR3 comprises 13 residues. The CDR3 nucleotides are TGCAGTGCTAGCCTACAGGGGATACACCAAGCTTTCTTT. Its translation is CSASLQGIHQAFF.

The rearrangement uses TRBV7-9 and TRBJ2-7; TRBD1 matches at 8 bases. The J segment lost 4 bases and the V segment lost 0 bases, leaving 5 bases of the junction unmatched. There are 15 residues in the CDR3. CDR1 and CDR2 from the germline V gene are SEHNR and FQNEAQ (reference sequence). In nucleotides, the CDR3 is TGTGCCAGCAGCTTAGCGTCGACAGGGGTATACGAGCAGTACTTC. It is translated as CASSLASTGVYEQYF. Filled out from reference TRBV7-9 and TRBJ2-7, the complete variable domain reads DTGVSQNPRHKITKRGQNVTFRCDPISEHNRLYWYRQTLGQGPEFLTYFQNEAQLEKSRLLSDRFSAERPKGSFSTLEIQRTEQGDSAMYLCASSLASTGVYEQYFGPGTRLTVT.

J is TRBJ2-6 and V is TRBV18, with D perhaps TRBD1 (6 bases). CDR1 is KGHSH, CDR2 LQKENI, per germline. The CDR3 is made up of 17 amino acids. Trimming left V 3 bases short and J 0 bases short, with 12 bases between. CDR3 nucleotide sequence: TGTGCCAGCTCACCGACAGGTGCCAGCTCTGGGGCCAACGTCCTGACTTTC. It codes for CASSPTGASSGANVLTF.

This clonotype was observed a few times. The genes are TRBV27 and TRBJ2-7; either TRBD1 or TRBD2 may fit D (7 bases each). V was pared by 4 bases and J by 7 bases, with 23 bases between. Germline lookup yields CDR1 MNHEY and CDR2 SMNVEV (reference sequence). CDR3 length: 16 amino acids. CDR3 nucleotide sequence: TGTGCCAGCAGTTCCTCGACAGGGTCGGTGGGGGGGGAGCAGTACTTC. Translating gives CASSSSTGSVGGEQYF.

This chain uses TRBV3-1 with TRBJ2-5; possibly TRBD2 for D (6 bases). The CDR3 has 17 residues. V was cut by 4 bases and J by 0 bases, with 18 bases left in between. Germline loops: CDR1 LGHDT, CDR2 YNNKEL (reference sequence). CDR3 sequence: CASSPPWGSGYQETQYF. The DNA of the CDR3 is TGTGCCAGCAGCCCCCCCTGGGGTAGCGGATACCAAGAGACCCAGTACTTC.

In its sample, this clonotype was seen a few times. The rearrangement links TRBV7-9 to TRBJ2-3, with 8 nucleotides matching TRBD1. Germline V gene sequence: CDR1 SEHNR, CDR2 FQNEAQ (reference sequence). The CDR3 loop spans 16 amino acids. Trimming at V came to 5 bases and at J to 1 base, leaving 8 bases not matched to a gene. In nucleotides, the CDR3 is TGTGCCAGCAGCCTCTGGACAGGGACGGGCACAGATACGCAGTATTTT. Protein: CASSLWTGTGTDTQYF.

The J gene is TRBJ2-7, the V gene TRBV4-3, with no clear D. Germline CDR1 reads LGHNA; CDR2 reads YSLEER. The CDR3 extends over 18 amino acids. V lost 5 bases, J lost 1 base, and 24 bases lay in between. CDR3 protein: CASSFPLMRPRHSYEQYF. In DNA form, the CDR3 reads TGCGCCAGCAGCTTTCCGTTAATGCGGCCCCGACATTCCTACGAGCAGTACTTC.

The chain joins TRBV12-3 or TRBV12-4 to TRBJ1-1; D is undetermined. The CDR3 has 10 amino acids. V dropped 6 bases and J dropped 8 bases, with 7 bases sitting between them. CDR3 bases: TGTGCCAGCAGCACTAACGAAGCTTTCTTT. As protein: CASSTNEAFF.

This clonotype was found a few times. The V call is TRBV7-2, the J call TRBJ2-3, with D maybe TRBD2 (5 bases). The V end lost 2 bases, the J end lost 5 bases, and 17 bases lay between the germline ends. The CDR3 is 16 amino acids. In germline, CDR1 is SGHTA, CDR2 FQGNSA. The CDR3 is CASSLPPWLAVDTQYF. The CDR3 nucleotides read TGTGCCAGCAGCTTACCCCCCTGGCTAGCTGTAGATACGCAGTATTTT.

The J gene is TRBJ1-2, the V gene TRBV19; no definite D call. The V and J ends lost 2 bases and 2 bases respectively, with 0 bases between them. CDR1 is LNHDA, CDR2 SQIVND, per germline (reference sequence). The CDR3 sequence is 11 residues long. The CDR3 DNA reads TGTGCCAGTAGTATAAACTATGGCTACACCTTC. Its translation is CASSINYGYTF.

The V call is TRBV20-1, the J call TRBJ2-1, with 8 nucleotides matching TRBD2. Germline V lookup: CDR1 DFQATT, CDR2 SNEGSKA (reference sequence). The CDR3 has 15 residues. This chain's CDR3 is CRVTIAGRSYNEQFF. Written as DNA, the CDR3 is TGCAGGGTGACAATAGCGGGACGATCCTACAATGAGCAGTTCTTC.

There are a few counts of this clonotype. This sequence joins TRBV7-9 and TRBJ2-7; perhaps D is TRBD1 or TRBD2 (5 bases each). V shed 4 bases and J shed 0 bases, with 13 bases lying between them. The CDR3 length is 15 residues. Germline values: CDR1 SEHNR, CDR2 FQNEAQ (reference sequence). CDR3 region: CASSSEGRGSYEQYF. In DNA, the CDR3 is TGTGCCAGCAGCTCCGAGGGGCGCGGCTCCTACGAGCAGTACTTC.

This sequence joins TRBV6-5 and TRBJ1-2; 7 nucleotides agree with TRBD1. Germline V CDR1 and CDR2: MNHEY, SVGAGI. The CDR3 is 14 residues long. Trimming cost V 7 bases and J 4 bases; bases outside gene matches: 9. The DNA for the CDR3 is TGTGCCAGCACCACGACAGGGATCGGCTATGGCTACACCTTC. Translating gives CASTTTGIGYGYTF.

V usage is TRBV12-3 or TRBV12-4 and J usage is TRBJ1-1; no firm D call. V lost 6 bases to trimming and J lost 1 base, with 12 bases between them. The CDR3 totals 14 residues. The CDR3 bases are TGTGCCAGCAGACGACCGGAGGGGAACACTGAAGCTTTCTTT. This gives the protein CASRRPEGNTEAFF.

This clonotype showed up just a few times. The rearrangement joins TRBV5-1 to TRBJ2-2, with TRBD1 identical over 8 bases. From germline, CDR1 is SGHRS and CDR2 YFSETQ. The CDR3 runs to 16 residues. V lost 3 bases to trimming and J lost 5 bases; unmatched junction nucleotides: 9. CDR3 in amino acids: CASSSGQGRRTGELFF. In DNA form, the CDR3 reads TGCGCCAGCAGCTCTGGACAGGGTAGGAGGACCGGGGAGCTGTTTTTT.

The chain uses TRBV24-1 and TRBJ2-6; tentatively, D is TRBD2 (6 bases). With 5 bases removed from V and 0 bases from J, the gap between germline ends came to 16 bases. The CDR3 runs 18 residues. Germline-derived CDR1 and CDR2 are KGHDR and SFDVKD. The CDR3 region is CATSGHRDSGSGANVLTF. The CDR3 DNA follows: TGTGCCACCAGTGGACACCGGGACTCCGGCTCTGGGGCCAACGTCCTGACTTTC.

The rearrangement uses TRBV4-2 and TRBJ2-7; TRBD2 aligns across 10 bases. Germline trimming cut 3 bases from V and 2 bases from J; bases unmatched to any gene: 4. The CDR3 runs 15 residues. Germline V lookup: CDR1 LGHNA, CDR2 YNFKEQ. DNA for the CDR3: TGTGCCAGCAGCCAGGAGCTAGCGGGAGCCTACGAGCAGTACTTC. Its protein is CASSQELAGAYEQYF.

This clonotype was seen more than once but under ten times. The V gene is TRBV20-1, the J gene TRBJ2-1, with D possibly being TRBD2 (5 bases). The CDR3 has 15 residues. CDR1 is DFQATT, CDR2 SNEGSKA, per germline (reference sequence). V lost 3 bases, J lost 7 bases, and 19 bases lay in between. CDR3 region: CSASSSGRSRNEQFF. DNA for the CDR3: TGCAGTGCTAGTTCCAGCGGACGTAGTAGGAATGAGCAGTTCTTC.

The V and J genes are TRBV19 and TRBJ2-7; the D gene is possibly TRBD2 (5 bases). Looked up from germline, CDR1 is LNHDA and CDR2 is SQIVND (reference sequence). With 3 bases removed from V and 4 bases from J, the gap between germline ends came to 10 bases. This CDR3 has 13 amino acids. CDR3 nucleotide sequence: TGTGCCAGTAGTATCGGGGTTATTTACGAGCAGTACTTC. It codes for CASSIGVIYEQYF.

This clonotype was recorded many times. This CDR3 is CASSVSGTSGYEQYF. DNA of the CDR3: TGCGCCAGCAGCGTCTCCGGGACTAGCGGCTACGAGCAGTACTTC. This chain joins TRBV10-2 and TRBJ2-7; 11 bases agree with TRBD2. The CDR3 loop spans 15 amino acids. Trimming at V came to 6 bases and at J to 3 bases, leaving 7 bases not matched to a gene. Looked up from germline, CDR1 is WSHSY and CDR2 is SAAADI.

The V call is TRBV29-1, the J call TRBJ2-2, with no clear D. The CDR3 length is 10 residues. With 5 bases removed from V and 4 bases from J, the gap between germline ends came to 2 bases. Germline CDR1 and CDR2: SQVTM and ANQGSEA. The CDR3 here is CSVSTGELFF. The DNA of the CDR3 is TGCAGCGTTTCCACCGGGGAGCTGTTTTTT.

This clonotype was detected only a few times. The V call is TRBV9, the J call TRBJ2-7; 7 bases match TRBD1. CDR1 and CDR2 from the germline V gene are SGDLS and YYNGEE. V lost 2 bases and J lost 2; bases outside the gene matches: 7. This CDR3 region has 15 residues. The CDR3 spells CASSVSGTDTYEQYF. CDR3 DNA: TGTGCCAGCAGCGTTTCGGGGACAGATACCTACGAGCAGTACTTC.

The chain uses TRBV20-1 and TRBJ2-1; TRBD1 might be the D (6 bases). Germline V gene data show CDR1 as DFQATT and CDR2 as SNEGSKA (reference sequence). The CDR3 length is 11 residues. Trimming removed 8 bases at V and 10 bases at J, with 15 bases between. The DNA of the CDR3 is TGCAGTACCCAGGACACAGGGGAGCAGTTCTTC. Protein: CSTQDTGEQFF.

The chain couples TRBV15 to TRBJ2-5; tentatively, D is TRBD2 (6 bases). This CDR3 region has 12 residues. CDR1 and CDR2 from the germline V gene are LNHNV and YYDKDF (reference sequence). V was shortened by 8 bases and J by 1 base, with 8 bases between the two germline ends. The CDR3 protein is CATGGTQETQYF. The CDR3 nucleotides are TGTGCCACCGGAGGGACCCAAGAGACCCAGTACTTC.

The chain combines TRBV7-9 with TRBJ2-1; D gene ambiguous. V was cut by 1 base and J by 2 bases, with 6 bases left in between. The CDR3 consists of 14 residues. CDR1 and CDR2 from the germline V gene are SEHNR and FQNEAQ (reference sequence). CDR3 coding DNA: TGTGCCAGCAGCTTAGTTGTAGCCTACAATGAGCAGTTCTTC. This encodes CASSLVVAYNEQFF.